The 20 T cell receptor beta chains presented below share a single source sample, sequenced in a study of spatial heterogeneity in lung cancer. Findings and limits, study-wide: Tumor mutation count correlated with how many alpha and beta TCRs expanded intratumorally.

MiXCR, applied by TCRdb to the 5' RACE reads, yields one record per CDR3 protein. The sample carries roughly 4,500 distinct CDR3 sequences, roughly 6.2% recorded once. Time point: sample taken at primary tumor resection. Their antigens are not known. The material was lung tumor tissue, obtained at surgery. The receptors shown here come from a male donor with early-stage non-small cell lung cancer.

This clonotype is judged medium-sized (0.01 to 0.1%). The chain couples TRBV7-9 to TRBJ1-6; 8 bases are a match to TRBD1. CDR1 and CDR2 (germline): SEHNR, FQNEAQ (reference sequence). V lost 5 bases, J lost 10 bases, and 7 bases stayed unmatched. There are 14 residues in the CDR3. The CDR3 is CASSVGQGKSPLHF. Written as DNA, the CDR3 is TGTGCCAGCAGCGTTGGACAGGGAAAATCACCCCTCCACTTT.

This clonotype rates as medium-sized (0.01 to 0.1%). The chain carries TRBV6-6 and TRBJ1-2, with TRBD1 matching 7 bases. Germline V CDR1 and CDR2: MNHNY, SVGAGI (reference sequence). The CDR3 extends over 13 amino acids. The ends lost 6 bases at V and 6 bases at J; junction bases unmatched: 7. CDR3 DNA sequence: TGTGCCAGCAGCCAAAGGCAGGGGGATGGCTACACCTTC. This gives the protein CASSQRQGDGYTF.

In this sample, this clonotype is medium-sized (0.01 to 0.1%). The V and J genes are TRBV28 and TRBJ2-6, with a weak D call TRBD1 (6 bases). Germline assignment: CDR1 MDHEN and CDR2 SYDVKM. The CDR3 has 14 residues. Trimming shortened V by 10 bases and J by 0 bases, and 10 bases separated the two germline ends. The CDR3 is CATEGDSGANVLTF. CDR3 DNA: TGTGCCACCGAGGGGGACTCTGGGGCCAACGTCCTGACTTTC.

This clonotype is labeled as medium-sized. For the CDR3, the DNA is TGTGCCAGCAGTTCTCGTGGGCAGCAGCCCCAGCATTTT. Translation: CASSSRGQQPQHF. J is TRBJ1-5 and V is TRBV28; D uncertain. V was cut by 4 bases and J by 7 bases, with 11 bases left in between. The CDR3 spans 13 residues. Germline V gene sequence: CDR1 MDHEN, CDR2 SYDVKM.

This clonotype is medium-sized (0.01 to 0.1%) within its sample. The chain combines TRBV5-1 with TRBJ2-4; 14 bases are shared with TRBD2. Germline V gene sequence: CDR1 SGHRS, CDR2 YFSETQ. This CDR3 comprises 15 residues. Unmatched junction bases numbered 6, after V lost 4 bases and J lost 9 bases. The CDR3 spells CASSTGTSGRGIQYF. CDR3 nucleotide sequence: TGCGCCAGCAGCACCGGGACTAGCGGGAGAGGCATTCAGTACTTC.

The chain links TRBV4-1 to TRBJ2-2; tentatively, D is TRBD2 (6 bases). V was shortened by 4 bases and J by 7 bases, with 19 bases between the two germline ends. CDR3 length: 16 residues. Germline assignment: CDR1 MGHRA and CDR2 YSYEKL. CDR3 sequence: CASSLRARGGIGELFF. In DNA form, the CDR3 reads TGCGCCAGCAGCCTTCGAGCGCGGGGTGGGATCGGGGAGCTGTTTTTT.

In its sample, this clonotype ranks as medium-sized. The chain joins TRBV2 to TRBJ1-2; D perhaps matches TRBD1 (5 bases). The CDR3 covers 13 residues. Trimming took off 11 bases at V and 8 bases at J, with 21 bases between the two ends. Looked up from germline, CDR1 is SNHLY and CDR2 is FYNNEI. CDR3 sequence reads: CAGAGKGVIGYTF. DNA for the CDR3: TGTGCCGGTGCAGGCAAAGGGGTTATCGGCTACACCTTC.

V is TRBV29-1 and J is TRBJ1-2; 7 bases match TRBD1. J lost 1 base, V lost 3 bases, and 5 bases had no gene match. Looked up from germline, CDR1 is SQVTM and CDR2 is ANQGSEA. The CDR3 is 14 residues long. CDR3 residues: CSVERTGRNYGYTF. The CDR3 coding sequence is TGCAGCGTTGAGAGGACAGGCCGTAACTATGGCTACACCTTC.

The genes are TRBV20-1 and TRBJ1-1; D not certain. Germline lookup yields CDR1 DFQATT and CDR2 SNEGSKA (reference sequence). The V end lost 0 bases, the J end lost 1 base, and 12 bases lay between the germline ends. The CDR3 runs to 15 residues. For the CDR3, the DNA is TGCAGTGCTAGAGAGGGTCATGGAAAGAACACTGAAGCTTTCTTT. Its translation: CSAREGHGKNTEAFF.

This clonotype is medium-sized in the sample. The J gene is TRBJ1-5, the V gene TRBV19; D call uncertain. CDR1 LNHDA and CDR2 SQIVND come from the germline V gene (reference sequence). The CDR3 is 18 amino acids. Trimming cost V 3 bases and J 0 bases, with 18 bases left between them. The CDR3 loop reads CASSMAPIQGYSNQPQHF. The DNA of the CDR3 is TGTGCCAGTAGTATGGCCCCAATTCAAGGGTATAGCAATCAGCCCCAGCATTTT.

This clonotype was counted a single time. This sequence joins TRBV9 and TRBJ2-1; D perhaps matches TRBD2 (6 bases). The germline CDR1 and CDR2 sequences are SGDLS and YYNGEE. V dropped 1 base and J dropped 1 base, with 15 bases sitting between them. There are 17 residues in the CDR3. CDR3 in amino acids: CASSVQGRERSYNEQFF. CDR3 nucleotides: TGTGCCAGCAGCGTACAAGGGCGGGAACGTTCCTACAATGAGCAGTTCTTC.

This sequence joins TRBV5-1 and TRBJ1-1; unclear D gene. CDR3 length equals 15 residues. Germline lookup yields CDR1 SGHRS and CDR2 YFSETQ. V dropped 6 bases and J dropped 2 bases, with 17 bases sitting between them. The CDR3 here is CASTPDLLRNTEAFF. CDR3 in DNA: TGCGCCAGCACCCCCGACTTGCTCCGAAACACTGAAGCTTTCTTT.

This clonotype showed up many times. The chain is built from TRBV20-1 and TRBJ2-1, with 13 bases lining up with TRBD2. The CDR3 is made up of 15 amino acids. Per the germline V gene, CDR1 is DFQATT and CDR2 is SNEGSKA (reference sequence). V dropped 5 bases and J dropped 1; count of bases not matched to a gene: 2. Here the CDR3 DNA reads TGCAGTGCTGGGACTAGCGGGGATTCCTACAATGAGCAGTTCTTC. Translation gives CSAGTSGDSYNEQFF.

This clonotype is deemed medium-sized (0.01 to 0.1%). V is TRBV30 and J is TRBJ1-5, with D possibly being TRBD1 (5 bases). V lost 0 bases to trimming and J lost 7 bases, with 10 bases between them. Germline loops: CDR1 GTSNPN, CDR2 SVGIG (reference sequence). CDR3 size: 13 residues. CDR3 sequence (DNA): TGTGCCTGGAGTGTACCAGGGAACCAGCCCCAGCATTTT. This encodes CAWSVPGNQPQHF.

This clonotype was observed many times. The V and J genes are TRBV5-1 and TRBJ2-1; a possible D gene is TRBD2 (6 bases). The V gene's germline CDR1 is SGHRS and CDR2 YFSETQ. V lost 1 base, J lost 7 bases, and 12 bases lay in between. CDR3 length: 14 residues. CDR3 loop: CASSLSVAGNEQFF. For the CDR3, the DNA is TGCGCCAGCAGCTTGTCCGTCGCGGGGAATGAGCAGTTCTTC.

This clonotype has at least ten counts. The chain is built from TRBV5-1 and TRBJ1-6, with 7 bases that match TRBD1. This CDR3 has 14 amino acids. The junction had 8 bases not matched to a gene; V was cut back by 4 bases and J by 10 bases. Germline V lookup: CDR1 SGHRS, CDR2 YFSETQ. This chain's CDR3 is CASSRQGGNSPLHF. As DNA, the CDR3 is TGCGCCAGCAGCCGACAGGGAGGGAACTCACCCCTCCACTTT.

This clonotype was detected a few times. This chain uses TRBV10-3 with TRBJ2-7; D remains ambiguous. Trimming left V 0 bases short and J 2 bases short, with 5 bases between. The CDR3 is made up of 13 amino acids. Germline CDR1 reads ENHRY; CDR2 reads SYGVKD. The CDR3 DNA reads TGTGCCATCAGTGAGTCGGGAACCTACGAGCAGTACTTC. Translated: CAISESGTYEQYF.

This clonotype ranks as medium-sized. The V gene is TRBV12-3 or TRBV12-4, the J gene TRBJ1-1, with 8 nucleotides matching TRBD1. This CDR3 has 14 amino acids. The ends lost 6 bases at V and 6 bases at J; junction bases unmatched: 9. CDR3 region: CASRSGQGRAEAFF. In DNA, the CDR3 is TGTGCCAGCAGATCTGGACAGGGAAGAGCTGAAGCTTTCTTT.

This clonotype rates as medium-sized. The chain is built from TRBV15 and TRBJ1-1, with TRBD1 matching over 9 bases. This CDR3 comprises 13 residues. The V and J ends lost 8 bases and 5 bases, in that order; junction bases with no gene match: 6. In germline, CDR1 is LNHNV, CDR2 YYDKDF (reference sequence). CDR3 DNA sequence: TGTGCCACCGGGACAGGGAGAGAAACTGAAGCTTTCTTT. As protein: CATGTGRETEAFF.

This clonotype was seen ten or more times. This chain connects TRBV20-1 to TRBJ2-7, with D possibly being TRBD2 (6 bases). This CDR3 is built from 14 residues. Trimming pared 3 bases from V and 2 bases from J, leaving 14 bases between. CDR1 and CDR2 (germline): DFQATT, SNEGSKA (reference sequence). The CDR3, as DNA: TGCAGTGCTAGCCGCCCCTGGGGGGCCTACGAGCAGTACTTC. Translation: CSASRPWGAYEQYF.